These T cell receptor beta chains were read from a single sample in a study of blood T cell repertoires in COVID-19. This table comes from immunoSEQ multiplex PCR, and its TCRdb copy is limited to in-frame clones, with some not included. The table shows 120,000 or so clones, with 87% occurring only once. Specimen: peripheral blood. The receptors come from a human donor in a cohort sampled during active COVID-19. The CDR3 runs from the conserved cysteine through the conserved F or W. The order of the fields is J gene, V gene, D gene, clone size, CDR3 protein, CDR3 DNA. D genes are given only for firm matches. Clone size, where shown, is once, few, many, or a class for clones that have expanded.

>TRBJ2-5|TRBV6-4|TRBD2|.
CASSDTSGSSQETQYF
TGTGCCAGCAGTGACACTAGCGGGTCCTCTCAAGAGACCCAGTACTTC
>TRBJ2-7|TRBV19|TRBD2|few
CASSIHRGLAGVNSYEQYF
TGTGCCAGTAGTATACACAGGGGACTAGCGGGTGTCAACTCCTACGAGCAGTACTTC
>TRBJ2-7|TRBV3-1/TRBV3-2|.|once
CATHRTGSYEQYF
TGTGCCACCCACCGCACAGGCTCCTACGAGCAGTACTTC
>TRBJ2-2|TRBV7-2|.|once
CASSFGAGELFF
TGTGCCAGCAGCTTCGGGGCCGGGGAGCTGTTTTTT
>TRBJ2-1|TRBV11-3|.|.
CASSLDVEGRNEQFF
TGTGCCAGCAGCTTAGATGTTGAGGGAAGAAATGAGCAGTTCTTC
>TRBJ1-4|TRBV6-2/TRBV6-3|.|.
CASSRGPSNEKLFF
TGTGCCAGCAGCCGGGGGCCGTCGAATGAAAAACTGTTTTTT
>TRBJ2-6|TRBV21-1|.|once
CASSIRQAHSGANVLTF
TGTGCCAGCAGCATTCGACAGGCTCACTCTGGGGCCAACGTCCTGACTTTC
>TRBJ2-2|TRBV9|TRBD2|.
CASSAGGGPGELFF
TGTGCCAGCAGCGCCGGGGGGGGTCCCGGGGAGCTGTTTTTT
>TRBJ1-2|TRBV7-9|TRBD1|.
CASSAQDRGTQGYTF
TGTGCCAGCAGCGCGCAGGACAGGGGAACTCAAGGCTACACCTTC
>TRBJ1-3|TRBV28|TRBD1|.
CASTLDRTGRGNTIYF
TGTGCCAGCACCCTAGACCGGACAGGGAGGGGAAACACCATATATTTT
>TRBJ1-1|TRBV11-3|.|.
CASSLDMTPKNTEAFF
TGTGCCAGCAGCTTAGACATGACTCCTAAGAACACTGAAGCTTTCTTT
>TRBJ2-7|TRBV3-1/TRBV3-2|.|.
CASSHMGEVSYEQYF
TGTGCCAGCAGCCACATGGGGGAGGTAAGCTACGAGCAGTACTTC
>TRBJ1-5|TRBV19|.|.
CASSLTGPAGYQPQHF
TGTGCCAGTAGTTTAACAGGGCCCGCTGGGTATCAGCCCCAGCATTTT
>TRBJ2-5|TRBV10-2|.|.
CASSEWRQQETQYF
TGCGCCAGCAGTGAATGGAGGCAACAAGAGACCCAGTACTTC
>TRBJ1-2|TRBV19|TRBD1|.
CASTPTGNYGYTF
TGTGCCAGTACCCCGACAGGGAACTATGGCTACACCTTC
>TRBJ2-7|TRBV6-5|TRBD1|.
CASSRDRGYEQYF
TGTGCCAGCAGCCGGGACAGGGGCTACGAGCAGTACTTC
>TRBJ2-6|TRBV9|TRBD1|.
CASSPWTGMGTGANVLTF
TGTGCCAGCAGCCCCTGGACAGGGATGGGTACTGGGGCCAACGTCCTGACTTTC
>TRBJ2-5|TRBV7-2|TRBD1|once
CASSPRGTGGRQTQYF
TGTGCCAGCAGCCCCCGGGGGACAGGGGGCAGGCAGACCCAGTACTTC
>TRBJ2-4|TRBV5-1|TRBD1|.
CASSTTGKANIQYF
TGCGCCAGCAGCACGACAGGGAAGGCGAACATTCAGTACTTC
>TRBJ1-4|TRBV3-1/TRBV3-2|.|.
CASSQEYGFGTNEKLFF
TGTGCCAGCAGCCAAGAATACGGGTTTGGAACTAATGAAAAACTGTTTTTT
>TRBJ1-2|TRBV27|TRBD1|.
CASSFGQGANYGYTF
TGTGCCAGCAGTTTCGGACAGGGAGCAAACTATGGCTACACCTTC
>TRBJ2-2|TRBV5-1|.|once
CASSPDGQSNTGELFF
TGCGCCAGCAGCCCCGACGGACAGAGCAACACCGGGGAGCTGTTTTTT
>TRBJ1-1|TRBV5-8|TRBD1|few
CASSLAPGGAFF
TGTGCCAGCAGCTTGGCCCCAGGGGGAGCTTTCTTT
>TRBJ1-6|TRBV5-1|TRBD1|.
CASSPQGENSPLHF
TGCGCCAGCAGCCCCCAGGGGGAAAATTCACCCCTCCACTTT
>TRBJ1-2|TRBV14|.|.
CASSQDVGGSYGYTF
TGTGCCAGCAGCCAAGATGTCGGGGGAAGCTATGGCTACACCTTC